These T cell receptor beta chains were read from a single sample in a study of early T cells in non-severe SARS-CoV-2 infection. TCRdb fed the 5' RACE reads into MiXCR, producing one record per CDR3 protein. The table records 95,000 to 100,000 distinct CDR3 sequences, 11% of them present only once. The sequenced sample consisted of whole blood. These receptors all come from an adult who was a healthcare worker with PCR-confirmed SARS-CoV-2 infection or an uninfected control (not recorded which). CDR3s include the opening cysteine and the closing phenylalanine or tryptophan. D genes are given only for firm matches. Where a row states a size, it is once, few, many or the class of an expanded clone; other rows omit it.

NA,TRBV9,TRBJ2-7,few,TGTGCCAGCAGCGTAGGGAACAGCCACGAGCAGTACTTC,CASSVGNSHEQYF
TRBD2,TRBV5-4,TRBJ2-7,few,TGTGCCAGCAGCAGGAGGACTAGCGGCATGTACGAGCAGTACTTC,CASSRRTSGMYEQYF
TRBD1,TRBV20-1,TRBJ1-3,few,TGCAGTGCTAGGGACAGGGAGTTAATCGGAAACACCATATATTTT,CSARDRELIGNTIYF
NA,TRBV4-1,TRBJ1-1,NA,TGCGCCAGCAGCCAAGTACCGGGTGGGAACACTGAAGCTTTCTTT,CASSQVPGGNTEAFF
TRBD2,TRBV5-5,TRBJ2-1,NA,TGTGCCAGCAGCTTGTCTGAAATAGCGGGGTTGTTCTTC,CASSLSEIAGLFF
NA,TRBV11-2,TRBJ2-1,NA,TGTGCCAGCAGCTCAGAATTGGGGCAGGGAGAGCAGTTCTTC,CASSSELGQGEQFF
NA,TRBV12-3/TRBV12-4,TRBJ1-5,few,TGTGCCAGCACCCCCGGGGGGGGTCAGCCCCAGCATTTT,CASTPGGGQPQHF
TRBD2,TRBV20-1,TRBJ2-1,NA,TGCAGTGCTTTTCGGGGGGTCGACAATGAGCAGTTCTTC,CSAFRGVDNEQFF
TRBD1,TRBV25-1,TRBJ1-1,few,TGTGCCAGCAGTAGAACCGGGACAGGGGTGAACACTGAAGCTTTCTTT,CASSRTGTGVNTEAFF
NA,TRBV28,TRBJ2-7,few,TGTGCCAGCAGTCCACCCGGGGACTTTAGAACCTACGAGCAGTACTTC,CASSPPGDFRTYEQYF
NA,TRBV2,TRBJ1-4,few,TGTGCCAGCAGATCGCAGGGTTCAACTAATGAAAAACTGTTTTTT,CASRSQGSTNEKLFF
TRBD1,TRBV19,TRBJ1-2,NA,TGTGCCAGTAGCGTGGACAGGGGGCACTATGGCTACACCTTC,CASSVDRGHYGYTF
NA,TRBV6-1,TRBJ2-3,many,TGTGCCAGCAGATTGTCCGGGAGTGGGGCAGATACGCAGTATTTT,CASRLSGSGADTQYF
NA,TRBV12-3/TRBV12-4,TRBJ2-4,few,TGTGCCAGCAGCTCCCCGGACGAAGCCAAAAACATTCAGTACTTC,CASSSPDEAKNIQYF
NA,TRBV30,TRBJ2-7,NA,TGTGCCTGGGGAATTTCCGAACCCTACGAGCAGTACTTC,CAWGISEPYEQYF
NA,TRBV3-1,TRBJ1-1,few,TGTGCCAGCAGCCAAGAGGAGTACTCGACAGGCCGTTTCGCTTTCTTT,CASSQEEYSTGRFAFF
NA,TRBV7-2,TRBJ1-5,NA,TGTGCCAGCAGCCCCGCCTTGGGATACAGGGTTCAGCCCCAGCATTTT,CASSPALGYRVQPQHF
NA,TRBV5-4,TRBJ2-7,NA,TGTGCCAGCAGCTTGCCAGGAGTGAACGAGCAGTACTTC,CASSLPGVNEQYF
TRBD1,TRBV7-9,TRBJ1-1,NA,TGTGCCAGCAGCTTACTCCCGGGACAGCGAAACACTGAAGCTTTCTTT,CASSLLPGQRNTEAFF
TRBD1,TRBV29-1,TRBJ2-1,many,TGCAGCGCGGCAGGGGGCTCCTACAATGAGCAGTTCTTC,CSAAGGSYNEQFF
NA,TRBV7-9,TRBJ2-2,NA,TGTGCCAGCAGACCCCTGGGGAGAACCACCGGGGAGCTGTTTTTT,CASRPLGRTTGELFF
NA,TRBV12-3/TRBV12-4,TRBJ2-1,many,TGTGCCAGCAGTACCTTAGGCAGGTTCGGTGAGCAGTTCTTC,CASSTLGRFGEQFF
TRBD1,TRBV19,TRBJ1-5,few,TGTGCCAGTAGTATGGCTACAGGGGGCTCGGGACCCCAGCATTTT,CASSMATGGSGPQHF
NA,TRBV7-3,TRBJ1-1,NA,TGTGCCAGCAGCTTAAATCCTACAGTGAACACTGAAGCTTTCTTT,CASSLNPTVNTEAFF
NA,TRBV27,TRBJ2-7,NA,TGTGCCAGCAGTGGCCGGGACAACTCCTACGAGCAGTACTTC,CASSGRDNSYEQYF
NA,TRBV2,TRBJ1-1,NA,TGTGCCAGCACGAGGGGTGAGACAAACACTGAAGCTTTCTTT,CASTRGETNTEAFF
NA,TRBV29-1,TRBJ2-7,NA,TGCAGCGGGGGCGGGACTCAGGTCGAGCAGTACTTC,CSGGGTQVEQYF
TRBD1,TRBV18,TRBJ1-5,many,TGTGCCAGCTCACAGGACAGGGAGGGTCAGCCCCAGCATTTT,CASSQDREGQPQHF
TRBD1,TRBV20-1,TRBJ2-1,few,TGCAGTGCTAGAGATGCCCTTCCGGGACAGACACTGAGACAGTTCTTC,CSARDALPGQTLRQFF
TRBD2,TRBV7-8,TRBJ2-7,many,TGTGCCAGCAGCTTAGCGCTAGCGGGGGCCGATAACTACGAGCAGTACTTC,CASSLALAGADNYEQYF
NA,TRBV7-6,TRBJ2-6,NA,TGTGCCAGCAGCCTAAGGAGCGGCTCTGGGGCCAACGTCCTGACTTTC,CASSLRSGSGANVLTF
NA,TRBV27,TRBJ2-1,few,TGTGCCAGCAGTCGGTTAGGGCCCTACAATGAGCAGTTCTTC,CASSRLGPYNEQFF